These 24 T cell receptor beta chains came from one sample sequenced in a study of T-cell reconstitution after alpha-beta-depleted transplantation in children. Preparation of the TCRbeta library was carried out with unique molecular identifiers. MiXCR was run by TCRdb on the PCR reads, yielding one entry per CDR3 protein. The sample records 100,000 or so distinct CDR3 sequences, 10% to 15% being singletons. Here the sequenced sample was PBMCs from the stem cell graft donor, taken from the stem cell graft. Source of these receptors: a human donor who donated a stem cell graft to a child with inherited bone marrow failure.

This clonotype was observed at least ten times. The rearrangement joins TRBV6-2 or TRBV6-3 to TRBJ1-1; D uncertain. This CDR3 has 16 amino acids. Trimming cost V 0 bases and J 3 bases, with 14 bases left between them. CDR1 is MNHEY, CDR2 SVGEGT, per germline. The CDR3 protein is CASSYSPMTHYTEAFF. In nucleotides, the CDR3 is TGTGCCAGCAGTTACTCCCCGATGACCCACTACACTGAAGCTTTCTTT.

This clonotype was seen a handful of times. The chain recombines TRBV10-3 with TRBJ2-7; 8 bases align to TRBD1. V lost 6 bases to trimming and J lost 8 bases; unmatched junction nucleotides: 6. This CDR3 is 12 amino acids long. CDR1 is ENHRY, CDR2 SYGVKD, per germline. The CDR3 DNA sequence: TGTGCCATCAGCGGGACAGGCTCGAAGCAGTACTTC. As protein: CAISGTGSKQYF.

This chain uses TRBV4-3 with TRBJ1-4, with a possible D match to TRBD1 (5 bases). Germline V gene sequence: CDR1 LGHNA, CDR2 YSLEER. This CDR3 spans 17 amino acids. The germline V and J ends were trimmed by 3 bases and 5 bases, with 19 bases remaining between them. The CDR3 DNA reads TGCGCCAGCAGCCATGAAGGGACGCATCTGATGAATGAAAAACTGTTTTTT. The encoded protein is CASSHEGTHLMNEKLFF.

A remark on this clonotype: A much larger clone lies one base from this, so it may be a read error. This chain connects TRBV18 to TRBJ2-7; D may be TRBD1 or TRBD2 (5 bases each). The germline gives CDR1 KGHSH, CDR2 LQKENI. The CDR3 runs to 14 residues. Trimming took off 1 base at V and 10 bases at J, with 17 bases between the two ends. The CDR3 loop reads CASSPQRQLRDQYF. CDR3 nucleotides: TGTGCCAGCTCACCACAAAGACAGCTTAGGGACCAGTACTTC.

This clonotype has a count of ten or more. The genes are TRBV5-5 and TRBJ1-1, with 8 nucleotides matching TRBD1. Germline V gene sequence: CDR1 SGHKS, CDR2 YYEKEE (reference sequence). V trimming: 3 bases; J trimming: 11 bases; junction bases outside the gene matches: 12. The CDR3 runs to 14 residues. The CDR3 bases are TGTGCCAGCAGCTCACGGGACAGGAGAGGGTGGGCTTTCTTT. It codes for CASSSRDRRGWAFF.

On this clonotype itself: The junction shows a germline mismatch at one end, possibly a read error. Here the CDR3 reads CSFEVVPNTGELFF. CDR3 nucleotides: TGCAGCTTTGAAGTAGTCCCGAACACCGGGGAGCTGTTTTTT. This chain joins TRBV29-1 and TRBJ2-2; the D is unclear. The CDR3 has 14 amino acids. CDR1 and CDR2 (germline): SQVTM, ANQGSEA.

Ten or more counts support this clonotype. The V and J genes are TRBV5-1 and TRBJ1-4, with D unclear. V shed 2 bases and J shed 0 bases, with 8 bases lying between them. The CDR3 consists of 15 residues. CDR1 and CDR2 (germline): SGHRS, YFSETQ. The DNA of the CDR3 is TGCGCCAGCAGCTTATCCCCGGCAACTAATGAAAAACTGTTTTTT. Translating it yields CASSLSPATNEKLFF.

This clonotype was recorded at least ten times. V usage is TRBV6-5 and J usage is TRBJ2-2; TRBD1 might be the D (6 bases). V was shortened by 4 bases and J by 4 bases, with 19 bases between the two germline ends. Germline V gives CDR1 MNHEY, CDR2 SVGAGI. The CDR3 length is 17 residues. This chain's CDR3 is CASSSSSWTVLTGELFF. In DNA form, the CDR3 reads TGTGCCAGCAGTTCCTCTTCCTGGACAGTTCTCACCGGGGAGCTGTTTTTT.

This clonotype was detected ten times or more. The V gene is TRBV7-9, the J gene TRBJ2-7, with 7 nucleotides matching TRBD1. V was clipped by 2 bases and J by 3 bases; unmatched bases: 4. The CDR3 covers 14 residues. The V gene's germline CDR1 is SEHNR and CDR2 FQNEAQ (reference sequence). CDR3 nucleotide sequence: TGTGCCAGCAGCTTAACAGGGGCGCACTACGAGCAGTACTTC. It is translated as CASSLTGAHYEQYF.

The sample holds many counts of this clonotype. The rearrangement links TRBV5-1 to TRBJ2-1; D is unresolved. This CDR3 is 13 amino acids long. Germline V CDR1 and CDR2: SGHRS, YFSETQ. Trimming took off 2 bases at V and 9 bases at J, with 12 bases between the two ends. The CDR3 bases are TGCGCCAGCAGCTTAGACGGAAATCCTGAGCAGTTCTTC. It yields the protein CASSLDGNPEQFF.

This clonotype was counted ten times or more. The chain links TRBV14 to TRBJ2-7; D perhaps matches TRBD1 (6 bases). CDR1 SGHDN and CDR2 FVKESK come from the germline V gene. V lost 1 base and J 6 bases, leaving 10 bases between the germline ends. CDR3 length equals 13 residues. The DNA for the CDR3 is TGTGCCAGCAGCCAAGTTCTAGGGGGCGAGCAGTACTTC. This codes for CASSQVLGGEQYF.

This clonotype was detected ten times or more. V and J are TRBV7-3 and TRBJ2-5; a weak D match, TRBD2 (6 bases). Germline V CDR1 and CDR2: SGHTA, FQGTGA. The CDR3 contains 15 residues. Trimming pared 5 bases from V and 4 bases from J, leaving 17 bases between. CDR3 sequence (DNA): TGTGCCAGCAGCATGGGGGGAGTCGGGGGAGAGACCCAGTACTTC. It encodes CASSMGGVGGETQYF.

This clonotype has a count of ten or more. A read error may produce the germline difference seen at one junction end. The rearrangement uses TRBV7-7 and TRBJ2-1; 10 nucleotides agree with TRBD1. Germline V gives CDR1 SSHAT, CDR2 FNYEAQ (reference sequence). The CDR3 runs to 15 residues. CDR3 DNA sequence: TGTGCTAGCAGCCCCGGGACAGGGGAGTTTCATGAGCAGTTCTTC. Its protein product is CASSPGTGEFHEQFF.

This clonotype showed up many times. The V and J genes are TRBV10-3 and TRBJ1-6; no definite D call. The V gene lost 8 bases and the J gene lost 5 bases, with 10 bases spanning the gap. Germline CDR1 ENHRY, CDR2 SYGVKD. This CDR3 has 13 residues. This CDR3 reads CAIGIGDNSPLHF. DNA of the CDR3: TGTGCCATCGGAATAGGTGATAATTCACCCCTCCACTTT.

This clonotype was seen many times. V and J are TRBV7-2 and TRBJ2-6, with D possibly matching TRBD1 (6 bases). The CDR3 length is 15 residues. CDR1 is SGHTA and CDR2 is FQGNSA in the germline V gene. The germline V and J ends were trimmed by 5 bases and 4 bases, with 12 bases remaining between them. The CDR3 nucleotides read TGTGCCAGCAGCCAACAGGGATCCGGGGCCAACGTCCTGACTTTC. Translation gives CASSQQGSGANVLTF.

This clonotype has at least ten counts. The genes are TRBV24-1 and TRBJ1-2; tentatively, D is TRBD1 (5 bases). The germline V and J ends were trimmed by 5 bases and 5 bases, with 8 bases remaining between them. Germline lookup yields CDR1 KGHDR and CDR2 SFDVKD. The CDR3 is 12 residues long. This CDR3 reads CATSGPGYGYTF. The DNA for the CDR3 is TGTGCCACCAGTGGGCCAGGGTATGGCTACACCTTC.

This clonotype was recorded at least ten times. DNA for the CDR3: TGTGCCAGCAGCTTAAAGGCCATGAGAGACGGCTACGAGCAGTACTTC. Amino acids: CASSLKAMRDGYEQYF. This chain connects TRBV7-2 to TRBJ2-7; D is ambiguous. Per the germline V gene, CDR1 is SGHTA and CDR2 is FQGNSA. This CDR3 spans 16 amino acids. V was pared by 2 bases and J by 3 bases, with 17 bases between.

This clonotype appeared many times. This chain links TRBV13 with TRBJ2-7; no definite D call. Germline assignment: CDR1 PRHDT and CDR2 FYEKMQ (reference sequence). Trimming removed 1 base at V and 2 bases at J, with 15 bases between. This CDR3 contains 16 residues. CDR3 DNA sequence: TGTGCCAGCAGCTTAGATGGCAGGTTATCTACCTACGAGCAGTACTTC. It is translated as CASSLDGRLSTYEQYF. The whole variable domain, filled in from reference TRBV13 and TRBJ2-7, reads AAGVIQSPRHLIKEKRETATLKCYPIPRHDTVYWYQQGPGQDPQFLISFYEKMQSDKGSIPDRFSAQQFSDYHSELNMSSLELGDSALYFCASSLDGRLSTYEQYFGPGTRLTVT.

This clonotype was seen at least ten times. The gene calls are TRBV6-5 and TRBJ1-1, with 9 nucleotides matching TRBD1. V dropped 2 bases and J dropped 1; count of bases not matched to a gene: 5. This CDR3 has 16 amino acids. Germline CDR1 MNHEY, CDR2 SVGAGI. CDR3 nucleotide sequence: TGTGCCAGCAGTTACGGCGGACAGGGGCCGAACACTGAAGCTTTCTTT. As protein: CASSYGGQGPNTEAFF.

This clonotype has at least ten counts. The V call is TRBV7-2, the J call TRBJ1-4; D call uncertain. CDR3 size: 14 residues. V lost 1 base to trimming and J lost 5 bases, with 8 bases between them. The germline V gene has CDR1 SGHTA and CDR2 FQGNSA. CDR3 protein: CASSLDSLNEKLFF. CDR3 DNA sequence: TGTGCCAGCAGCTTAGACAGCCTAAATGAAAAACTGTTTTTT.

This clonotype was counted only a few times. CDR3 bases: TGTGCCTGGAGCTCAGGACAGGGAAATCAGCCCCAGCATTTT. This encodes CAWSSGQGNQPQHF. The rearrangement uses TRBV30 and TRBJ1-5, with TRBD1 identical over 8 bases. This CDR3 comprises 14 residues. Germline V CDR1 and CDR2: GTSNPN, SVGIG (reference sequence). Trimming removed 3 bases from V and 4 bases from J; junction bases left unmatched: 5.

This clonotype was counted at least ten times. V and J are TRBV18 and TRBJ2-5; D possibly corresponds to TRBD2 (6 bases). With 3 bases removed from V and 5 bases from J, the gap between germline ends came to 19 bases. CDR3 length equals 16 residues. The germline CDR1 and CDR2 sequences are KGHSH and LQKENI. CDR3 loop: CASSPTGTPEGETQYF. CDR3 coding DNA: TGTGCCAGCTCACCTACCGGGACCCCGGAGGGGGAGACCCAGTACTTC.

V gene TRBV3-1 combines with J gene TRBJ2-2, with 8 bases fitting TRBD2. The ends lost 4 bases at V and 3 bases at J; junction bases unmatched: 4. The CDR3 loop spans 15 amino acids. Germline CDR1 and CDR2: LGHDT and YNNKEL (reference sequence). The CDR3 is CASSPSTSDTGELFF. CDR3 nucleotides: TGTGCCAGCAGCCCCTCGACTAGCGACACCGGGGAGCTGTTTTTT.

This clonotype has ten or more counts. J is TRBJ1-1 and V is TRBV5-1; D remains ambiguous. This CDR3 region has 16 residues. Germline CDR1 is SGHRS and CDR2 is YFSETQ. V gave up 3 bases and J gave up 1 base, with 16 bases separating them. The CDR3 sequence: CASSSLGRATNTEAFF. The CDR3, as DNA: TGCGCCAGCAGCTCCCTCGGGAGGGCAACGAACACTGAAGCTTTCTTT.